The 7 T cell receptor beta chains in this list originate from one sample, sequenced in a study of T cell responses to AZD1222 COVID-19 vaccine. Clones were sequenced by immunoSEQ multiplex PCR, and TCRdb holds only the in-frame ones, with some missing. Here the sample spans over 120,000 clones, about 90% being singletons. Sequenced material: peripheral blood, taken on day 0 of AZD1222 vaccination. The receptors here all came from an adult in good health.

A single count supports this clone. The chain has TRBV7-2 and TRBJ1-1; D unclear. The CDR3 length is 14 residues. The germline V gene encodes CDR1 SGHTA and CDR2 FQGNSA. The V end lost 1 base, the J end lost 5 bases, and 11 bases lay between the germline ends. CDR3 region: CASSLGRPRTEAFF. CDR3 sequence (DNA): TGTGCCAGCAGCTTAGGGCGGCCGCGGACTGAAGCTTTCTTT.

This clone has more than one count but fewer than ten. The rearrangement uses TRBV7-9 and TRBJ2-7; D may match TRBD1 or TRBD2 (5 bases each). Per the germline V gene, CDR1 is SEHNR and CDR2 is FQNEAQ (reference sequence). V lost 1 base to trimming and J lost 0 bases, with 10 bases between them. This CDR3 is built from 15 residues. CDR3 in amino acids: CASSLERGTSYEQYF. The CDR3, as DNA: TGTGCCAGCAGCTTAGAGAGGGGAACCTCCTACGAGCAGTACTTC.

The J gene is TRBJ1-4, the V gene TRBV6-6; 7 positions agree with TRBD1. V trimming: 5 bases; J trimming: 5 bases; junction bases outside the gene matches: 11. Germline CDR1 reads MNHNY; CDR2 reads SVGAGI (reference sequence). CDR3 size: 16 residues. Here the CDR3 DNA reads TGTGCCAGCAGTCCCACATCCGGGACAGCGAATGAAAAACTGTTTTTT. This encodes CASSPTSGTANEKLFF.

V gene TRBV10-3 combines with J gene TRBJ2-1, with D uncertain. CDR3 size: 13 residues. Trimming stripped 6 bases from V and 7 bases from J, with 13 bases between. CDR1 and CDR2 (germline): ENHRY, SYGVKD. The CDR3 here is CAIRQPPANEQFF. The CDR3 DNA reads TGTGCCATCAGACAACCCCCAGCTAATGAGCAGTTCTTC.

The gene calls are TRBV11-2 and TRBJ1-6; D perhaps matches TRBD1 (5 bases). The CDR3 contains 15 residues. V was clipped by 0 bases and J by 7 bases, with 10 bases between them. Germline-derived CDR1 and CDR2 are SGHAT and FQNNGV. The CDR3 is CASSLEGQENSPLHF. Here the CDR3 DNA reads TGTGCCAGCAGCTTAGAGGGGCAGGAGAATTCACCCCTCCACTTT.

The chain has TRBV28 and TRBJ2-5; D is unclear. The CDR3 runs to 14 residues. The germline V gene encodes CDR1 MDHEN and CDR2 SYDVKM. V was trimmed by 5 bases and J by 0 bases, leaving 10 bases between them. The CDR3 nucleotides read TGTGCCAGCAGTCCGATACGCAACCAAGAGACCCAGTACTTC. Protein sequence: CASSPIRNQETQYF.

This chain links TRBV10-3 with TRBJ2-5; D is possibly TRBD1 (6 bases). V gave up 7 bases and J gave up 4 bases, with 10 bases separating them. CDR1 and CDR2 (germline): ENHRY, SYGVKD. This CDR3 comprises 12 residues. The DNA of the CDR3 is TGTGCCATCATGGGGGCAGGAGAGACCCAGTACTTC. This translates into CAIMGAGETQYF.